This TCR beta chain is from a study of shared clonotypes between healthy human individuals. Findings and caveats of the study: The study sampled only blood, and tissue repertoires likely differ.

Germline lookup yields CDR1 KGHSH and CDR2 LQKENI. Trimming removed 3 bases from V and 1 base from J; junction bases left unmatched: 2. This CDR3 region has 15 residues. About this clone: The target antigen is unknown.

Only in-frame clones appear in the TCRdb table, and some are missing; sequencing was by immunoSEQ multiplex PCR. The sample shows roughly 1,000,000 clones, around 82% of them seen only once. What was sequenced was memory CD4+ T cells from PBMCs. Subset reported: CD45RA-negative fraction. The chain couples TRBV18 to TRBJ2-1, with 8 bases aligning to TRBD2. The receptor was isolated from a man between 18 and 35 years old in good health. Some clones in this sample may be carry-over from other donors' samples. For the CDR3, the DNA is TGTGCCAGCTCACCGAGCGGGAGATCCTACAATGAGCAGTTCTTC. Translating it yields CASSPSGRSYNEQFF.